Following are 7 T cell receptor beta chains from one sample sequenced in a study of T cell responses to AZD1222 COVID-19 vaccine. Measured with immunoSEQ multiplex PCR; TCRdb has only the in-frame clones, and not every one. The repertoire consists of 110,000 or so clones, with about 87% occurring once and the leading ten covering approximately 6.9%. Sequenced here: peripheral blood, sampled 28 days after the second AZD1222 dose. The receptors were gathered from an adult who received the AZD1222 COVID-19 vaccine.

The chain uses TRBV6-5 and TRBJ2-7; tentative D call: TRBD1 (5 bases). Trimming removed 7 bases at V and 0 bases at J, with 13 bases between. CDR1 and CDR2 (germline): MNHEY, SVGAGI. The CDR3 loop spans 14 amino acids. CDR3: CASISDRYSYEQYF. As DNA, the CDR3 is TGTGCCAGCATTAGTGACAGATACTCCTACGAGCAGTACTTC.

This rearrangement joins TRBV2 to TRBJ1-6; D call uncertain. Germline V gives CDR1 SNHLY, CDR2 FYNNEI. This CDR3 spans 15 amino acids. The ends were cut back, 4 bases at V and 0 bases at J, with 7 bases in the middle. Here the CDR3 reads CASSGGSSYNSPLHF. Written as DNA, the CDR3 is TGTGCCAGCAGTGGAGGGAGCTCCTATAATTCACCCCTCCACTTT.

This rearrangement joins TRBV5-6 to TRBJ2-7; 9 bases match TRBD1. This CDR3 region has 15 residues. Per germline, CDR1 SGHDT and CDR2 YYEEEE. The V and J ends lost 1 base and 6 bases, in that order; junction bases with no gene match: 8. CDR3 DNA: TGTGCCAGCAGCTTGTATGACAGGGGGAGAGGCGAGCAGTACTTC. This sequence encodes CASSLYDRGRGEQYF.

A note on this clone: An end of the junction differs from the germline gene, which may be a read error. This sequence joins TRBV7-2 and TRBJ2-7; tentative D call: TRBD2 (5 bases). Germline values: CDR1 SGHTA, CDR2 FQGNSA. The CDR3 consists of 14 residues. The CDR3 region has the DNA TGTGCCAGCAGTTTAGATCCGGGGAACTACGAGCAGTACTTC. Translated, it gives CASSLDPGNYEQYF. Variable domain in full (rest from reference TRBV7-2 and TRBJ2-7): GAGVSQSPSNKVTEKGKDVELRCDPISGHTALYWYRQSLGQGLEFLIYFQGNSAPDKSGLPSDRFSAERTGGSVSTLTIQRTQQEDSAVYLCASSLDPGNYEQYFGPGTRLTVT.

The chain uses TRBV24-1 and TRBJ1-1, with D possibly TRBD1 on 5 matching bases. The germline V gene has CDR1 KGHDR and CDR2 SFDVKD. The CDR3 has 12 residues. V lost 3 bases, J lost 13 bases, and 14 bases lay in between. CDR3 bases: TGTGCCACCAGTGATCCCACCCTAGGGGTTTTCTTT. Translated, it gives CATSDPTLGVFF.

The chain carries TRBV27 and TRBJ2-5; no clear D gene. Per germline, CDR1 MNHEY and CDR2 SMNVEV (reference sequence). CDR3 length: 13 residues. Trimming cost V 4 bases and J 0 bases, with 6 bases left between them. Here the CDR3 reads CASSYSYQETQYF. CDR3 in DNA: TGTGCCAGCAGTTATTCGTACCAAGAGACCCAGTACTTC.

The rearrangement uses TRBV6-5 and TRBJ1-1; no clear D gene. V was trimmed by 4 bases and J by 0 bases, leaving 9 bases between them. Germline loops: CDR1 MNHEY, CDR2 SVGAGI. The CDR3 consists of 14 residues. CDR3 nucleotides: TGTGCCAGCAGTTCAGGTAACATGAACACTGAAGCTTTCTTT. It specifies CASSSGNMNTEAFF.